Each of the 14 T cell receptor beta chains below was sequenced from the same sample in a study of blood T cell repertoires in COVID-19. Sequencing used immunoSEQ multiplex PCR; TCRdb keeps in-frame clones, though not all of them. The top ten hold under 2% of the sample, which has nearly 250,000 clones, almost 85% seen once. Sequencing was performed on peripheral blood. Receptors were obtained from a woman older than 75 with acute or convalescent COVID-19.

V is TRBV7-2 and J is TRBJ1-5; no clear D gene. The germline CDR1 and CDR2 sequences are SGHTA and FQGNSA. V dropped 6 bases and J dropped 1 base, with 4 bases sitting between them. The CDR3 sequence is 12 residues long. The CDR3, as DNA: TGTGCCAGCAGGTCGAGCAATCAGCCCCAGCATTTT. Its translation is CASRSSNQPQHF.

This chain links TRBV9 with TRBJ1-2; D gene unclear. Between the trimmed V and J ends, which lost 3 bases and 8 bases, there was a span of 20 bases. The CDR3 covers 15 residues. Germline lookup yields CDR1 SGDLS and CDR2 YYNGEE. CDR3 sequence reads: CASSGASRPITGYTF. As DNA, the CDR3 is TGTGCCAGCAGCGGAGCGTCGAGGCCCATCACGGGCTACACCTTC.

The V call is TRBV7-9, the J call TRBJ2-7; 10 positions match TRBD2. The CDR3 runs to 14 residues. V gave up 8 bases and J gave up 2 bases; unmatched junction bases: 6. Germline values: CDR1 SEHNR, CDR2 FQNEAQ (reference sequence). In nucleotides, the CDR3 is TGTGCCAGCCAAATAAGCGGGAGGGCCTACGAGCAGTACTTC. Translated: CASQISGRAYEQYF.

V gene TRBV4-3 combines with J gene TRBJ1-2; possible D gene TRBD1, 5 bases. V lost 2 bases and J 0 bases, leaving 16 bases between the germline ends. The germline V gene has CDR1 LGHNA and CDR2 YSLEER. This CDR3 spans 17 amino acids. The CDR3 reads CASSQSTKGPANYGYTF. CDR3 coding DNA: TGCGCCAGCAGCCAATCCACGAAGGGGCCAGCTAACTATGGCTACACCTTC.

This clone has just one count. The CDR3 reads CASSGLAGGREQYF. The CDR3 coding sequence is TGTGCCAGCAGCGGCCTGGCGGGGGGGCGCGAGCAGTACTTC. This rearrangement joins TRBV3-1 (or the pseudogene TRBV3-2) to TRBJ2-7; the match to TRBD2 covers 9 bases. V was clipped by 5 bases and J by 6 bases; unmatched bases: 8. Germline assignment: CDR1 LGHDT and CDR2 YNNKEL (reference sequence). The CDR3 spans 14 residues.

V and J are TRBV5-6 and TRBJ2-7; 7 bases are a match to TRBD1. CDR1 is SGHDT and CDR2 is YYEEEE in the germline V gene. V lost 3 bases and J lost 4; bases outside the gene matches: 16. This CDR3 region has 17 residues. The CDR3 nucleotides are TGTGCCAGCAGCTCCCGGTCCTCAGGGGGTGCTTGGTACGAGCAGTACTTC. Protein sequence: CASSSRSSGGAWYEQYF.

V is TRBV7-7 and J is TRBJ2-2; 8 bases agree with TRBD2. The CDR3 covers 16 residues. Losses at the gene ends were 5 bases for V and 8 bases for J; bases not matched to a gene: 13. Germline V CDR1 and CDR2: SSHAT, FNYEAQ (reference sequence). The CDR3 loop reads CASSPVGGDATGELFF. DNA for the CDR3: TGTGCCAGCAGCCCCGTCGGGGGGGACGCAACAGGGGAGCTGTTTTTT. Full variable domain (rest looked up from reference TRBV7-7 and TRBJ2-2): GAGVSQSPRYKVTKRGQDVTLRCDPISSHATLYWYQQALGQGPEFLTYFNYEAQPDKSGLPSDRFSAERPEGSISTLTIQRTEQRDSAMYRCASSPVGGDATGELFFGEGSRLTVL.

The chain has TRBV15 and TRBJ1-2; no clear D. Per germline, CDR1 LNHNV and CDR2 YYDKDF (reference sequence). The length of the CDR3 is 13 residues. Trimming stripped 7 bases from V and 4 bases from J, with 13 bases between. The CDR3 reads CATTFSGSYGYTF. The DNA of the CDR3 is TGTGCCACCACCTTTTCTGGTAGCTATGGCTACACCTTC. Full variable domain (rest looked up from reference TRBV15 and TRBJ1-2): DAMVIQNPRYQVTQFGKPVTLSCSQTLNHNVMYWYQQKSSQAPKLLFHYYDKDFNNEADTPDNFQSRRPNTSFCFLDIRSPGLGDTAMYLCATTFSGSYGYTFGSGTRLTVV.

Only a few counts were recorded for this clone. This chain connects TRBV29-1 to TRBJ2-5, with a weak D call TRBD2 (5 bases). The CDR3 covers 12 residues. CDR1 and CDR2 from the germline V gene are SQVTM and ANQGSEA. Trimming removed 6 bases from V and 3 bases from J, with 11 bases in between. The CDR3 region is CSVSAREETQYF. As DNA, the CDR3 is TGCAGCGTGTCCGCGAGGGAAGAGACCCAGTACTTC. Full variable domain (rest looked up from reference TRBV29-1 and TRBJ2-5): SAVISQKPSRDICQRGTSLTIQCQVDSQVTMMFWYRQQPGQSLTLIATANQGSEATYESGFVIDKFPISRPNLTFSTLTVSNMSPEDSSIYLCSVSAREETQYFGPGTRLLVL.

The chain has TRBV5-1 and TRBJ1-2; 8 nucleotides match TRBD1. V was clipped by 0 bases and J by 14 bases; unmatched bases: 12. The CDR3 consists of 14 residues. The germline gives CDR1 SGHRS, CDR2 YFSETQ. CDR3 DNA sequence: TGCGCCAGCAGCTTGGAAGGGACAGGCGGAAGGGGGACCTTC. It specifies CASSLEGTGGRGTF.

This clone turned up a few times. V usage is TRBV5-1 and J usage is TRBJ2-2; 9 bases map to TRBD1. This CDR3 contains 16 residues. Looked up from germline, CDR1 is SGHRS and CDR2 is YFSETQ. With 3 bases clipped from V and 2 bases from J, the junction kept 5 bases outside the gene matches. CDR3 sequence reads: CASSWGQGVNTGELFF. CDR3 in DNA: TGCGCCAGCAGCTGGGGACAGGGAGTCAACACCGGGGAGCTGTTTTTT. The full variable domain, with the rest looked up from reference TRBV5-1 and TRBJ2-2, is KAGVTQTPRYLIKTRGQQVTLSCSPISGHRSVSWYQQTPGQGLQFLFEYFSETQRNKGNFPGRFSGRQFSNSRSEMNVSTLELGDSALYLCASSWGQGVNTGELFFGEGSRLTVL.

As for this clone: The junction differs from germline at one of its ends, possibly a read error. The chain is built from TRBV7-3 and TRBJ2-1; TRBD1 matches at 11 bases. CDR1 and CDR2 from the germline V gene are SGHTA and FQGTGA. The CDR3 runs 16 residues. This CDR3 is CASSLTGQGGYNEQFF. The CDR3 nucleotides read TGTGCCAGCAGCCTAACGGGACAGGGGGGCTACAATGAGCAGTTCTTC.

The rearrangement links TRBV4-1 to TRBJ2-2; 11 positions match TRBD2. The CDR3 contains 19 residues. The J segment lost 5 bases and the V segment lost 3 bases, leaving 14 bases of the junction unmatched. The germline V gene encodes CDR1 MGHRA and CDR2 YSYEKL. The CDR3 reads CASSQVTSGRRAGTGELFF. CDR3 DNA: TGCGCCAGCAGCCAGGTAACTAGCGGGAGAAGAGCGGGAACCGGGGAGCTGTTTTTT.

The CDR3 reads CASGLDNSGTSGGTDTQYF. CDR3 DNA: TGTGCTAGTGGTTTGGACAATTCCGGGACTAGCGGGGGCACAGATACGCAGTATTTT. This sequence joins TRBV12-5 and TRBJ2-3; 13 bases line up with TRBD2. With 1 base clipped from V and 1 base from J, the junction kept 8 bases outside the gene matches. The CDR3 totals 19 residues. CDR1 and CDR2 (germline): LGHNT, FRNRAP.